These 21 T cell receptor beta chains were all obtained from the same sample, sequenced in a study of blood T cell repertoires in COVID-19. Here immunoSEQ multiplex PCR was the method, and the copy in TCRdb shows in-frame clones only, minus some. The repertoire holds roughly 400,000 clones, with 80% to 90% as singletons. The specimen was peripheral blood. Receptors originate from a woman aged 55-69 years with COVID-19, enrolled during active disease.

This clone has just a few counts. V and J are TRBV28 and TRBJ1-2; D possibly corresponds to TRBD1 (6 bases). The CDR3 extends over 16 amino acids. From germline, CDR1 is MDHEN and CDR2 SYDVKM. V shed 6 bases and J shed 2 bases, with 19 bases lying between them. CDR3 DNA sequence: TGTGCCAGCAGGGACTCAACAGGGTACACGAACTATGGCTACACCTTC. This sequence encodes CASRDSTGYTNYGYTF.

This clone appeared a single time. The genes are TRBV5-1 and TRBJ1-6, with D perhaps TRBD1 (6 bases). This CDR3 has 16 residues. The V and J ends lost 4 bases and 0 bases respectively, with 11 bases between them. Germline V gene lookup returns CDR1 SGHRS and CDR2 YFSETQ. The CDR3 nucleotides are TGCGCCAGCAGCCAGACAGGCAGCTCCTATAATTCACCCCTCCACTTT. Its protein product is CASSQTGSSYNSPLHF.

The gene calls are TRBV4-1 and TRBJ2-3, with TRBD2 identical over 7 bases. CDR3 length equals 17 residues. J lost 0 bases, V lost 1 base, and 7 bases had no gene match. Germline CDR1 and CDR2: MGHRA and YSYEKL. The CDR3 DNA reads TGCGCCAGCAGCCAAGGATTGAGCGGGGTTAGCACAGATACGCAGTATTTT. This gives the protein CASSQGLSGVSTDTQYF.

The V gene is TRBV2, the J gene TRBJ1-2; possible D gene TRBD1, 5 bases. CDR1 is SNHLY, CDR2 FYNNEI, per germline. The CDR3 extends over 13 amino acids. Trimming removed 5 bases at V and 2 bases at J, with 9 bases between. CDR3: CASSFRTNYGYTF. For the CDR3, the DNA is TGTGCCAGCAGTTTTCGGACAAACTATGGCTACACCTTC.

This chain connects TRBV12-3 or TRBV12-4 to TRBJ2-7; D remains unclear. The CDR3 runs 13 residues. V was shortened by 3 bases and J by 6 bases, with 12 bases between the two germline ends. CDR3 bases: TGTGCCAGCAGTTTTGCCCCTCTTAGCGAGCAGTACTTC. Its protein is CASSFAPLSEQYF.

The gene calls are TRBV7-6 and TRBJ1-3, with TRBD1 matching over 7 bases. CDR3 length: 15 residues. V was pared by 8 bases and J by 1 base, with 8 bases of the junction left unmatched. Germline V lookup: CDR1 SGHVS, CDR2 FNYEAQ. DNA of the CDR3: TGTGCCAGCTCCCGACAGGGAGAGTCTGGAAACACCATATATTTT. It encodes CASSRQGESGNTIYF.

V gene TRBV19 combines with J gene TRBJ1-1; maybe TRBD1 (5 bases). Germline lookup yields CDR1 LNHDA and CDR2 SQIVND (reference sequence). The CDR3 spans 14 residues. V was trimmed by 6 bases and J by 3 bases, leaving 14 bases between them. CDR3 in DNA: TGTGCCAGTAGGGGGGGGGTAACGGACACTGAAGCTTTCTTT. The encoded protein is CASRGGVTDTEAFF.

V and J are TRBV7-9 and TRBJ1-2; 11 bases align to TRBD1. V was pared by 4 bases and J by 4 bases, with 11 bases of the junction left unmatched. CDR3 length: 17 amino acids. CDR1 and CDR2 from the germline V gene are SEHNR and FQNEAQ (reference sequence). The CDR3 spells CASSSLGGTGGFYGYTF. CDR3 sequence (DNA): TGTGCCAGCAGCTCTTTAGGAGGGACAGGGGGTTTCTATGGCTACACCTTC.

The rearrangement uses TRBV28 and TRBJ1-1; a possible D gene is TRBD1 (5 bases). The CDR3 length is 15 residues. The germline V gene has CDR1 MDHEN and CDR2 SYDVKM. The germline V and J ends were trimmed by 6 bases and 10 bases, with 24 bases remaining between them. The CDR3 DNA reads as TGTGCCAGCAGCCGTATTCCAGGGTTGGACGCTGCAGCTTTCTTT. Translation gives CASSRIPGLDAAAFF.

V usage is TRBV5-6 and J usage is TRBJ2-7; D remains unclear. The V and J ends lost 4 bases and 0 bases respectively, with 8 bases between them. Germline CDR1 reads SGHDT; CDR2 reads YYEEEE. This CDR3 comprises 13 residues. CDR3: CASSPSGSYEQYF. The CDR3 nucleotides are TGTGCCAGCAGCCCTTCAGGCTCCTACGAGCAGTACTTC.

The CDR3 DNA sequence: TGCGGGGCCGCCAGGAATATGAACACTGAAGCTTTCTTT. Translation: CGAARNMNTEAFF. The rearrangement links TRBV4-1 to TRBJ1-1; D uncertain. CDR1 and CDR2 from the germline V gene are MGHRA and YSYEKL. This CDR3 comprises 13 residues.

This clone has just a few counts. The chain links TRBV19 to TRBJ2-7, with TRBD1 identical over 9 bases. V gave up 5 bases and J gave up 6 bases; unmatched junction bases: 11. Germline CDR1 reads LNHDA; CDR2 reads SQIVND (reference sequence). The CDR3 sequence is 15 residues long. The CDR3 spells CASSRTGQGSGEQYF. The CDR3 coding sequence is TGTGCCAGTAGTCGAACGGGACAGGGATCCGGCGAGCAGTACTTC.

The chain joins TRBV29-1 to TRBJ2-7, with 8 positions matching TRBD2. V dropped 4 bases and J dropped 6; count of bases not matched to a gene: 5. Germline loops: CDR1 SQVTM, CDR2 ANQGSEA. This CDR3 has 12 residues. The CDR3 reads CSVVGLAPEQYF. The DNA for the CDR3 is TGCAGCGTTGTTGGACTAGCTCCCGAGCAGTACTTC.

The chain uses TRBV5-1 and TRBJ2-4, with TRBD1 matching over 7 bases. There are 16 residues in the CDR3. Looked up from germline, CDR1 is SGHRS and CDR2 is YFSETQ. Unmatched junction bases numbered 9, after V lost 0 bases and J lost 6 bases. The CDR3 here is CASSLVLGAGGNIQYF. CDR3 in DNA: TGCGCCAGCAGCTTGGTCCTAGGGGCAGGGGGAAACATTCAGTACTTC.

DNA for the CDR3: TGTGCCAGCAGTCAATCTCAGCGAAGCTCCTACAATGAGCAGTTCTTC. Encoded protein: CASSQSQRSSYNEQFF. The gene calls are TRBV6-6 and TRBJ2-1; D remains ambiguous. From germline, CDR1 is MNHNY and CDR2 SVGAGI (reference sequence). The germline V and J ends were trimmed by 5 bases and 0 bases, with 14 bases remaining between them. The CDR3 has 16 residues.

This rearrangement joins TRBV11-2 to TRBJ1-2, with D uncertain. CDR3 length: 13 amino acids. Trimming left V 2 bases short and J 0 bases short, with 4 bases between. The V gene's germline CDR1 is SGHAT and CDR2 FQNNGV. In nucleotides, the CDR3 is TGTGCCAGCAGCTTACAGACTAACTATGGCTACACCTTC. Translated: CASSLQTNYGYTF.

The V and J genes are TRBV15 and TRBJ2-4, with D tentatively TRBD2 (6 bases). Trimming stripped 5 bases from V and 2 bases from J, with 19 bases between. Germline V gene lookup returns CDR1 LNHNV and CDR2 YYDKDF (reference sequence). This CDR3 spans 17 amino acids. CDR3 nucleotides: TGTGCCACCAGCTCGAACGGGCCGGGGGATCCCAAAAACATTCAGTACTTC. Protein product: CATSSNGPGDPKNIQYF. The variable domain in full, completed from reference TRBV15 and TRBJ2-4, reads DAMVIQNPRYQVTQFGKPVTLSCSQTLNHNVMYWYQQKSSQAPKLLFHYYDKDFNNEADTPDNFQSRRPNTSFCFLDIRSPGLGDTAMYLCATSSNGPGDPKNIQYFGAGTRLSVL.

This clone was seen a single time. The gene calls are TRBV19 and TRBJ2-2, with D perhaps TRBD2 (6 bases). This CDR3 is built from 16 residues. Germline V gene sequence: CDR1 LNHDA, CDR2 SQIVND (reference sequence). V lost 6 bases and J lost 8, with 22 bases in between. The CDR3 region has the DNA TGTGCCAGTAGAGTAACCGGGACTTCTACGGGAGGGGAGCTGTTTTTT. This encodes CASRVTGTSTGGELFF.

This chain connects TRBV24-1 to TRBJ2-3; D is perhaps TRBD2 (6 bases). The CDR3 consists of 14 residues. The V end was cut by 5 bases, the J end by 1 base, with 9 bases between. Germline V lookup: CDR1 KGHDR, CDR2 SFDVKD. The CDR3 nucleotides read TGTGCCACCAGTGCCCGGAGGGGCACAGATACGCAGTATTTT. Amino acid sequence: CATSARRGTDTQYF.

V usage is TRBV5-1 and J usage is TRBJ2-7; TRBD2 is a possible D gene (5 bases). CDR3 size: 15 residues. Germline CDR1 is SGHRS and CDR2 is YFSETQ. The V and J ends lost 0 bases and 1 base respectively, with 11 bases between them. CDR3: CASSLEGGSSYEQYF. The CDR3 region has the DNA TGCGCCAGCAGCTTGGAAGGCGGGTCATCCTACGAGCAGTACTTC.

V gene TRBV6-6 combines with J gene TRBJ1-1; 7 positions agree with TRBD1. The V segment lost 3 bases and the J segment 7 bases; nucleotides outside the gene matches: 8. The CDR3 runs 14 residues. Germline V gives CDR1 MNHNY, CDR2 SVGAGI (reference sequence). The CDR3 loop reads CASSYSGQSFEAFF. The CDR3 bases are TGTGCCAGCAGTTATTCGGGACAGAGTTTTGAAGCTTTCTTT.